The sequence of this TCR beta chain was determined in a study of shared clonotypes between healthy human individuals. Study information: The people who gave samples were two women and a few men aged 18 to 49.

The donors were adults (healthy and HIV-negative) with no recent acute infections or vaccinations. Donors were Caucasian adults residing in Nashville, Tennessee, USA. Sequencing was at deep level. This table comes from immunoSEQ multiplex PCR, and its TCRdb copy is limited to in-frame clones, with some not included. The sample consists of over a million clones, around 98.5% of them appearing once. Sequencing was performed on naive CD4+ T cells sorted from blood. Indicated subset: CD45RA+ positively selected. The receptor comes from a man younger than 40 in good health.

The CDR3 DNA sequence: TGTGCCAGCAGCCCGGAGACTAGCCGGAACACCGGGGAGCTGTTTTTT. Encoded protein: CASSPETSRNTGELFF. V is TRBV2 and J is TRBJ2-2; 7 nucleotides line up with TRBD2. The CDR3 is 16 residues long. Germline V gene lookup returns CDR1 SNHLY and CDR2 FYNNEI. V shed 6 bases and J 1 base; nucleotides not matched to a gene: 8.